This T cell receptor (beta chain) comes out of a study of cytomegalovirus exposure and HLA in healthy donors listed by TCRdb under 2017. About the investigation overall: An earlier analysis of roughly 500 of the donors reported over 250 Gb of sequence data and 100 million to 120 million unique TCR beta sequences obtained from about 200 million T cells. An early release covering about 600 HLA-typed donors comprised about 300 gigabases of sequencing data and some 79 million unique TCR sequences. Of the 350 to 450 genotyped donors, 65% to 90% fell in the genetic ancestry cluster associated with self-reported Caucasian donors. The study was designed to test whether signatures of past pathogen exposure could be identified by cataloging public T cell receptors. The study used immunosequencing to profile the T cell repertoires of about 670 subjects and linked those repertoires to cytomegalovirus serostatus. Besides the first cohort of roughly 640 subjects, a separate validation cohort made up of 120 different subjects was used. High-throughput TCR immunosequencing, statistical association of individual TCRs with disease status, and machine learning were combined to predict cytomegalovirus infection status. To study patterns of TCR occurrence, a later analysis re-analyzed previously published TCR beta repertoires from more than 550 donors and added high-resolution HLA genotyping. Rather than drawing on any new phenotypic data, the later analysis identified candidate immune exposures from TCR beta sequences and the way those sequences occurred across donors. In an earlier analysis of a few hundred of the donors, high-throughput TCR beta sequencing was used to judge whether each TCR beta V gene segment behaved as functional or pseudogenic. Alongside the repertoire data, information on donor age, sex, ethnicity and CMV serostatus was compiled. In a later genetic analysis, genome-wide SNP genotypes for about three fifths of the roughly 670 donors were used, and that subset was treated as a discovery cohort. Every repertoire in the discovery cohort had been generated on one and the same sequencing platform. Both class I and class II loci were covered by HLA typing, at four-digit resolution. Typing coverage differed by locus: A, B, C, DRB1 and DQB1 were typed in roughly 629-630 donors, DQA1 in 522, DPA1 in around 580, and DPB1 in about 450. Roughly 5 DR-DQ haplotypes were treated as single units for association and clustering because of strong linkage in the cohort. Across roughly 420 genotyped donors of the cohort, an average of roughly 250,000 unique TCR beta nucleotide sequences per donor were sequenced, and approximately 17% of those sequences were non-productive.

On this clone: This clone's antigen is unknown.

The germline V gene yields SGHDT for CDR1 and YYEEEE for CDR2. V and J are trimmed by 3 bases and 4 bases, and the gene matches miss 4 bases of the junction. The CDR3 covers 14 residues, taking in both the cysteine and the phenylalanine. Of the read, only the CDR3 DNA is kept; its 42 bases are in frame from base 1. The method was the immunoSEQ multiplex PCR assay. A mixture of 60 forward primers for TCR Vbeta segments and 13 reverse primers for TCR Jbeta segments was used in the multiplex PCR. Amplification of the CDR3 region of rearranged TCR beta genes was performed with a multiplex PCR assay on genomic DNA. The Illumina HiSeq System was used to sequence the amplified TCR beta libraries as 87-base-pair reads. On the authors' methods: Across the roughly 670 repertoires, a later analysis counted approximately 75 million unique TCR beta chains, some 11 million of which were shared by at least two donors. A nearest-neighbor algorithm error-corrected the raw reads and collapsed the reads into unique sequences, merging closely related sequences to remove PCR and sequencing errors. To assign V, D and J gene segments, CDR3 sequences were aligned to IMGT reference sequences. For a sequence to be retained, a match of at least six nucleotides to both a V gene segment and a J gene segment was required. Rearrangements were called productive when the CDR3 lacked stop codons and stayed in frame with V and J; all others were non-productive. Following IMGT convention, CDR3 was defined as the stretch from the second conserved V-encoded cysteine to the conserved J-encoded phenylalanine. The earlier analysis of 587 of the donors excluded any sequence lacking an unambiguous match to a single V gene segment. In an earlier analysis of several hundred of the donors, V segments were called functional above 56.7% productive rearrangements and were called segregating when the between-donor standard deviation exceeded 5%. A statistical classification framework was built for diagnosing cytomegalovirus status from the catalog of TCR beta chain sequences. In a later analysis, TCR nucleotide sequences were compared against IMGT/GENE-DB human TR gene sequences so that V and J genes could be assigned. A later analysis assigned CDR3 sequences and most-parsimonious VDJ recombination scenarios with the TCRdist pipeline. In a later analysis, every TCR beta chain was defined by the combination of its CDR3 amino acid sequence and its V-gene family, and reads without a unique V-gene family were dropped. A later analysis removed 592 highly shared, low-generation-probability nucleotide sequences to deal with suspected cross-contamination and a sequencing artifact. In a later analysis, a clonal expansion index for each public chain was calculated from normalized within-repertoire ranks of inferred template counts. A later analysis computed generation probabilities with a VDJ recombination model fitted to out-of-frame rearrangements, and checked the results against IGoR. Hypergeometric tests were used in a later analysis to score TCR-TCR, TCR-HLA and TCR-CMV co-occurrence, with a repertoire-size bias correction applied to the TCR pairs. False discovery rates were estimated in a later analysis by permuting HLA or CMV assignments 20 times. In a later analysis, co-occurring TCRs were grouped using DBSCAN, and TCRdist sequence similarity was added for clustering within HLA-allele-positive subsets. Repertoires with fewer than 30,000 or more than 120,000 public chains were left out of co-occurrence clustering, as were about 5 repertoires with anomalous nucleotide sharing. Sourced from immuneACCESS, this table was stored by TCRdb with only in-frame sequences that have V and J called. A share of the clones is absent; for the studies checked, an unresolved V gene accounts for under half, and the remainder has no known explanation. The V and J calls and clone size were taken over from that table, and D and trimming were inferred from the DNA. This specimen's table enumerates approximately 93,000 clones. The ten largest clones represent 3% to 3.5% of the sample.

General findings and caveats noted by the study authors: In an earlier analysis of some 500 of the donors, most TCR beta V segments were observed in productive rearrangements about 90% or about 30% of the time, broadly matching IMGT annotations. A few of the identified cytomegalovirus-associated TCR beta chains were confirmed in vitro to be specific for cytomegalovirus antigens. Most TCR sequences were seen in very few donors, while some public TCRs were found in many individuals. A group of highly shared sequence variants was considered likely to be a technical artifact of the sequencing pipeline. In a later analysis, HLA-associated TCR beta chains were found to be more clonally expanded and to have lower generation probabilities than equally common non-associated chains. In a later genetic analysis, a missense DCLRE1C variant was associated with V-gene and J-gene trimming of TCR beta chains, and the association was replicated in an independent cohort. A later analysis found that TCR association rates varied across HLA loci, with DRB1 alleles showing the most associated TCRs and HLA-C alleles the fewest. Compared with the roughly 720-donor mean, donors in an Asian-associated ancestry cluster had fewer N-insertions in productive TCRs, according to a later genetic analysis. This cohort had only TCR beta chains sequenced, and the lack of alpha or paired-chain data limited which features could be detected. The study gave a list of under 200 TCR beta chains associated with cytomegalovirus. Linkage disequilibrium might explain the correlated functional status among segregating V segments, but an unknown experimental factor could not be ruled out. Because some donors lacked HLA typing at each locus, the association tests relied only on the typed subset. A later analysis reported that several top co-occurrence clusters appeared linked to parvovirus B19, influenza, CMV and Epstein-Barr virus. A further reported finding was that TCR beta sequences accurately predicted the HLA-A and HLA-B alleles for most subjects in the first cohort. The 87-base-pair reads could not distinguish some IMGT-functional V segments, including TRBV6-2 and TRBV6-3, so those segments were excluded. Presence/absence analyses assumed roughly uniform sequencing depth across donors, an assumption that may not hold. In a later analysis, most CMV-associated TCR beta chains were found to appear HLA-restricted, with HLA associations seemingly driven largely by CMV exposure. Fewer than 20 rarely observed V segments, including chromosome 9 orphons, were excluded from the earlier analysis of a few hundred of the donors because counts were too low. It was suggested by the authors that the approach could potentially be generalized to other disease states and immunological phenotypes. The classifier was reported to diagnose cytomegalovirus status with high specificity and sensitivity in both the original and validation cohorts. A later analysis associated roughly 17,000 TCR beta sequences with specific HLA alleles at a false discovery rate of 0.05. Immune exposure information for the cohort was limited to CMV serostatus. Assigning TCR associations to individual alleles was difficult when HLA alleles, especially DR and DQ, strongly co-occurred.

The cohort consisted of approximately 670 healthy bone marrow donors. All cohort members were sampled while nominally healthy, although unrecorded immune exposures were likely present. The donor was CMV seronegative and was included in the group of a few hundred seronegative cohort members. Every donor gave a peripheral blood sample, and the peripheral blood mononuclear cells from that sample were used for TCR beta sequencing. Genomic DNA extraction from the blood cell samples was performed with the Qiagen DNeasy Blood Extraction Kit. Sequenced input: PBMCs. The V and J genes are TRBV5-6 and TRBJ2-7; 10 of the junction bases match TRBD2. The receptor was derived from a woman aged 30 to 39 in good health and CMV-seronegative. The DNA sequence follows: TGTGCCAGCAGCTGGATAGCGGGGGGTTACGAGCAGTACTTC. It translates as CASSWIAGGYEQYF.